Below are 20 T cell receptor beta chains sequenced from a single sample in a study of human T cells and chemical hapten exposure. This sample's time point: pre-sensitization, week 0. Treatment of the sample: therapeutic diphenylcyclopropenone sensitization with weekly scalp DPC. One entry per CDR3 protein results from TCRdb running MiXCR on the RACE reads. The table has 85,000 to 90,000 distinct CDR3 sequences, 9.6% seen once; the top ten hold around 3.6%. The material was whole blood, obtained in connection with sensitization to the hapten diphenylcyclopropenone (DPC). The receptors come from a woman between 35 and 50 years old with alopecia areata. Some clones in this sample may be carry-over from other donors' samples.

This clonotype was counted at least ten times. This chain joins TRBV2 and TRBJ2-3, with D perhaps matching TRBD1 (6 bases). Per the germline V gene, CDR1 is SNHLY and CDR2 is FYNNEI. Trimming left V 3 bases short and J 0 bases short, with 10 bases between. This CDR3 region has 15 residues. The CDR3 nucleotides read TGTGCCAGCAGTGACAGGGGTTCGAGCACAGATACGCAGTATTTT. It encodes CASSDRGSSTDTQYF.

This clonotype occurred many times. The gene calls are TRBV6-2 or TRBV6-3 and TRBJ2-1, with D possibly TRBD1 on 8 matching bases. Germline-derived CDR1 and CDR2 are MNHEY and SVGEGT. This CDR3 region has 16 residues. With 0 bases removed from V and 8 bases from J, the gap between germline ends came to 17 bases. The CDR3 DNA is TGTGCCAGCAGTTACTCAATAGACAGGGGAGGGGATGAGCAGTTCTTC. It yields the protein CASSYSIDRGGDEQFF.

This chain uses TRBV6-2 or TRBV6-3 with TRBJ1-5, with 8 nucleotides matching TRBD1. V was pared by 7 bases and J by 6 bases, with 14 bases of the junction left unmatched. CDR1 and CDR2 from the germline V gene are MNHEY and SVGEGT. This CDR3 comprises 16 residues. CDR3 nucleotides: TGTGCCAGCACAGCTCACCAGGGGGCAGTTCTTCAGCCCCAGCATTTT. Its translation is CASTAHQGAVLQPQHF.

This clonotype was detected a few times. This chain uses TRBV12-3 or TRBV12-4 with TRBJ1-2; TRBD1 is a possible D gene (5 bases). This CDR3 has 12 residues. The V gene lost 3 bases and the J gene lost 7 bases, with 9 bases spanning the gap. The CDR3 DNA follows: TGTGCCAGCAGTTTGGAGGGACGTGGCTACACCTTC. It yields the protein CASSLEGRGYTF.

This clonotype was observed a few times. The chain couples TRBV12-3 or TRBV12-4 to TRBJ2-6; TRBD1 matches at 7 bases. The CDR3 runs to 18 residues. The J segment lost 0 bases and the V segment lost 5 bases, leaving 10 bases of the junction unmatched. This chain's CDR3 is CASSHRGYSYSGANVLTF. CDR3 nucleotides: TGTGCCAGCAGTCACAGGGGCTACTCCTACTCTGGGGCCAACGTCCTGACTTTC.

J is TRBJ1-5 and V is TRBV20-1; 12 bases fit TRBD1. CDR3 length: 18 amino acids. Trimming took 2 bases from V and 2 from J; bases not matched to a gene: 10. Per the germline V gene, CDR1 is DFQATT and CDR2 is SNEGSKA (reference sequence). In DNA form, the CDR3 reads TGCAGTGCTAGAAACCGGGACAGGGGGCTTAAAGGCAATCAGCCCCAGCATTTT. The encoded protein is CSARNRDRGLKGNQPQHF.

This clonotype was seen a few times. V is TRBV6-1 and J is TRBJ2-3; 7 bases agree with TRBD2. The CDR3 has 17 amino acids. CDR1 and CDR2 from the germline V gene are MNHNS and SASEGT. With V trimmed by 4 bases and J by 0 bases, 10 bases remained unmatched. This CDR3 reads CASSAPRERGSTDTQYF. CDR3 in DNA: TGTGCCAGCAGTGCGCCCCGCGAGCGGGGTAGCACAGATACGCAGTATTTT.

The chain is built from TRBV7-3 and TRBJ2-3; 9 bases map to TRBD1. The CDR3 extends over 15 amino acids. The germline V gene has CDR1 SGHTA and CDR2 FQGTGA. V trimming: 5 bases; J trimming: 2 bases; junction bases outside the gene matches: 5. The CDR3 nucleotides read TGTGCCAGCAGCGCAAGGACAGGGGCCACAGATACGCAGTATTTT. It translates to CASSARTGATDTQYF.

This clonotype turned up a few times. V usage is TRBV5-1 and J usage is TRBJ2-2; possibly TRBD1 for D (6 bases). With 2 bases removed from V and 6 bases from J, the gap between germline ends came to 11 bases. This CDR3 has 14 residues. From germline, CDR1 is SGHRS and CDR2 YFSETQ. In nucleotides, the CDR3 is TGCGCCAGCAGCTTCACAGGGTCCTCCGGGGAGCTGTTTTTT. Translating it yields CASSFTGSSGELFF. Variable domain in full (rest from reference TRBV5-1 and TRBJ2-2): KAGVTQTPRYLIKTRGQQVTLSCSPISGHRSVSWYQQTPGQGLQFLFEYFSETQRNKGNFPGRFSGRQFSNSRSEMNVSTLELGDSALYLCASSFTGSSGELFFGEGSRLTVL.

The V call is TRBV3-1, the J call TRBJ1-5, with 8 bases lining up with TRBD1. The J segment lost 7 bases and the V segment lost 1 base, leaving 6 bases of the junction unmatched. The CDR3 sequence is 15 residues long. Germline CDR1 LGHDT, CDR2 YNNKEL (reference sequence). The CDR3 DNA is TGTGCCAGCAGCCAAGGGACAGGGAGGACGCAGCCCCAGCATTTT. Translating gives CASSQGTGRTQPQHF.

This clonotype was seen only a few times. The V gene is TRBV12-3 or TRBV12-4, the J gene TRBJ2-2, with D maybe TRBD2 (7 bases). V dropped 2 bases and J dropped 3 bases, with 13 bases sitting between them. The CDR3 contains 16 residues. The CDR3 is CASSLLAGAHTGELFF. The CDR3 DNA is TGTGCCAGCAGTTTATTGGCGGGGGCCCACACCGGGGAGCTGTTTTTT.

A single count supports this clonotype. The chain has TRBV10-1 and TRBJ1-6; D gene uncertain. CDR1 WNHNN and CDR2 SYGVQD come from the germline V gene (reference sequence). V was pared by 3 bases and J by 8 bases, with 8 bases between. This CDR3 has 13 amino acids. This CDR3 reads CASSESAYSPLHF. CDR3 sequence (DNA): TGCGCCAGCAGTGAATCGGCCTATTCACCCCTCCACTTT.

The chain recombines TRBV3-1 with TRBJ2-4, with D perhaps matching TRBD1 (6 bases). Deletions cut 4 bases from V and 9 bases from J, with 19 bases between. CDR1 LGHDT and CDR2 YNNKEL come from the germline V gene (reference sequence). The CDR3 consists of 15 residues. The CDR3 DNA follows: TGTGCCAGCAGCCCTACAGGACAGCTTGGGACCATTCAGTACTTC. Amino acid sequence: CASSPTGQLGTIQYF.

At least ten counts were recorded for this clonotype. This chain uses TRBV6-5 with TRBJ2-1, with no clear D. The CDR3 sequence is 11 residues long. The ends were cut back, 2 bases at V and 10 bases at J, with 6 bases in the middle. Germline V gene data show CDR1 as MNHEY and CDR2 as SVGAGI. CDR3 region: CASSYASEQFF. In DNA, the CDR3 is TGTGCCAGCAGTTACGCCTCCGAGCAGTTCTTC.

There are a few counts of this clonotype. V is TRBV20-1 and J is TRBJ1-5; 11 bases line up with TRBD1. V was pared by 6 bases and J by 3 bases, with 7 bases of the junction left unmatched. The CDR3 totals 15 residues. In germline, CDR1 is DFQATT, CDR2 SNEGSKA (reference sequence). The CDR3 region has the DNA TGCAGTGCCATCGGGACAGGGGGATTCAATCAGCCCCAGCATTTT. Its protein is CSAIGTGGFNQPQHF.

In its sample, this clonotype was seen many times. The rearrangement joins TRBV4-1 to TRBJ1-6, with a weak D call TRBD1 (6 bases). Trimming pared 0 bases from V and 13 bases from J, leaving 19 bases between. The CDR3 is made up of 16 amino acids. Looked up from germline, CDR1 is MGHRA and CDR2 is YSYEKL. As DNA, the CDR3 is TGCGCCAGCAGCCAAGATTACGCCGGGACATGGAACCCCCTCCACTTT. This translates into CASSQDYAGTWNPLHF.

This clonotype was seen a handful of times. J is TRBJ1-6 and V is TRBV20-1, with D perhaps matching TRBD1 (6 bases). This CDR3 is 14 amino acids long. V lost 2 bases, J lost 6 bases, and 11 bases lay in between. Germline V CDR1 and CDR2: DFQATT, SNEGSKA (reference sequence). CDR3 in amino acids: CSARRGGLNSPLHF. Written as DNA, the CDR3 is TGCAGTGCTAGAAGAGGGGGGCTTAATTCACCCCTCCACTTT.

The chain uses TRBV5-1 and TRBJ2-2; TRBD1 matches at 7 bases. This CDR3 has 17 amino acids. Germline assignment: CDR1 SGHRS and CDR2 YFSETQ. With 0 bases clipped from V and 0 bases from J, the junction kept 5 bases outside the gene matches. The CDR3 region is CASSLEQGFANTGELFF. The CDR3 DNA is TGCGCCAGCAGCTTGGAACAGGGGTTTGCGAACACCGGGGAGCTGTTTTTT.

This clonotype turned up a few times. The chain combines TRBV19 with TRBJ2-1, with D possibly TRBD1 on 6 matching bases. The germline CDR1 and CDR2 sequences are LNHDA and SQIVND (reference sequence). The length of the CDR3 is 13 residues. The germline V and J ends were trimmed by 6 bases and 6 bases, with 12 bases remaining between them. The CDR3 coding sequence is TGTGCCAGTAGCCCACAGGGCGTCAATGAGCAGTTCTTC. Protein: CASSPQGVNEQFF.

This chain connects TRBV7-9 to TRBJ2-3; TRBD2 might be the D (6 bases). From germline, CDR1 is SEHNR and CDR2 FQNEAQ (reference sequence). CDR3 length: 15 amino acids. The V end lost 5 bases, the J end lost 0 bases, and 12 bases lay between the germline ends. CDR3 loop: CASSLLALSTDTQYF. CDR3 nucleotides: TGTGCCAGCAGCCTCCTAGCGCTAAGCACAGATACGCAGTATTTT.